This T cell receptor (beta chain) was sequenced in a study of early T cells in non-severe SARS-CoV-2 infection. Study overall: Chains stayed unpaired after sequencing of bulk RNA from unsorted whole blood. Study-wide results and caveats: Anti-spike CD8 specificities were favored by VDJdb matching, whose results missed private and CD4 specificities.

The germline V gene encodes CDR1 KGHDR and CDR2 SFDVKD. This CDR3 is built from 16 residues. V lost 5 bases, J lost 0 bases, and 8 bases stayed unmatched. Unique molecular identifiers tagged individual cDNA molecules. Via MiXCR, TCRdb re-called the 5' RACE reads, giving one row per CDR3 protein. The table lists about 68,000 distinct CDR3 sequences, 9% to 15% of them singletons, with under 2% in the top ten. Points on this clonotype: Antigen: not known.

Material for sequencing was whole blood. The TCR comes from an adult who was a healthcare worker with PCR-confirmed SARS-CoV-2 infection or an uninfected control (not recorded which). This rearrangement joins TRBV24-1 to TRBJ2-5, with 7 bases that match TRBD1. The CDR3 loop reads CATSARDRPDQETQYF. The CDR3 region has the DNA TGTGCCACCAGTGCCAGGGACAGACCAGACCAAGAGACCCAGTACTTC.